The 14 T cell receptor beta chains given below trace back to one sample, sequenced in a study of T cells in Graves' hyperthyroidism and ophthalmopathy. RNA transcripts provided the source from which TCR beta CDR3 regions were amplified. HTBI primers were used for first-round RT-PCR of the TCR CDR3. TCRdb analysed the multiplex PCR reads with MiXCR anew, one entry per CDR3 protein. The sample holds some 340,000 distinct CDR3 sequences, roughly 13% seen once. Specimen: blood. The receptors were gathered from a woman aged 40-49 years with Graves' ophthalmopathy.

This clonotype occurred many times. This sequence joins TRBV24-1 and TRBJ2-5, with TRBD2 matching over 13 bases. V trimming: 4 bases; J trimming: 9 bases; junction bases outside the gene matches: 10. This CDR3 has 16 residues. CDR1 KGHDR and CDR2 SFDVKD come from the germline V gene. The CDR3 nucleotides are TGTGCCACCAGTGAGGGGACTAGCGGGGCCTCCAGAGCCCAGTACTTC. Protein sequence: CATSEGTSGASRAQYF.

The chain joins TRBV30 to TRBJ2-1; TRBD1 matches at 9 bases. Per germline, CDR1 GTSNPN and CDR2 SVGIG (reference sequence). There are 14 residues in the CDR3. Trimming cost V 6 bases and J 8 bases; bases outside gene matches: 11. CDR3 residues: CACDQKQGADEQFF. For the CDR3, the DNA is TGTGCCTGCGACCAGAAACAGGGGGCCGATGAGCAGTTCTTC.

This clonotype was observed at least ten times. The J gene is TRBJ1-1, the V gene TRBV27; a weak D match, TRBD1 (5 bases). Per germline, CDR1 MNHEY and CDR2 SMNVEV (reference sequence). With 4 bases removed from V and 4 bases from J, the gap between germline ends came to 16 bases. This CDR3 is 15 amino acids long. The CDR3 is CASSSGLSPGTEAFF. CDR3 bases: TGTGCCAGCAGTTCGGGACTTTCACCGGGCACTGAAGCTTTCTTT.

Only a few counts were recorded for this clonotype. This clone may be a read error of a much larger clone one base away. The J gene is TRBJ1-5, the V gene TRBV24-1; D ambiguous. Trimming shortened V by 3 bases and J by 4 bases, and 3 bases separated the two germline ends. Germline values: CDR1 KGHDR, CDR2 SFDVKD. This CDR3 contains 12 residues. The CDR3 sequence is CATSDHNQPQHF. The CDR3 bases are TGTGCCACCAGTGATCATAATCAGCCCCAGCATTTT.

This clonotype was seen repeatedly, ten times or more. This chain joins TRBV2 and TRBJ1-1; D call uncertain. The CDR3 totals 15 residues. CDR1 is SNHLY, CDR2 FYNNEI, per germline. The V gene lost 8 bases and the J gene lost 2 bases, with 18 bases spanning the gap. This chain's CDR3 is CASSPEAGDNTEAFF. The CDR3 DNA is TGTGCCAGCTCCCCAGAGGCAGGCGATAACACTGAAGCTTTCTTT.

This clonotype showed up many times. V is TRBV7-9 and J is TRBJ2-5, with 8 bases aligning to TRBD2. The CDR3 covers 14 residues. V shed 1 base and J 3 bases; nucleotides not matched to a gene: 1. Germline values: CDR1 SEHNR, CDR2 FQNEAQ (reference sequence). The CDR3 DNA reads TGTGCCAGCAGCTTAGTTAGCGGGGAAGAGACCCAGTACTTC. As protein: CASSLVSGEETQYF.

Ten or more counts support this clonotype. The rearrangement uses TRBV28 and TRBJ1-5; D is uncertain. Trimming stripped 2 bases from V and 0 bases from J, with 5 bases between. The V gene's germline CDR1 is MDHEN and CDR2 SYDVKM. This CDR3 spans 14 amino acids. The CDR3 coding sequence is TGTGCCAGCAGTTTAGTGTATAGCAATCAGCCCCAGCATTTT. It is translated as CASSLVYSNQPQHF.

This clonotype was picked up a small number of times. The chain is built from TRBV2 and TRBJ2-3; D unresolved. Per germline, CDR1 SNHLY and CDR2 FYNNEI. The CDR3 runs 13 residues. The V end was cut by 8 bases, the J end by 8 bases, with 17 bases between. This CDR3 is CASRLLPDLTQYF. CDR3 bases: TGTGCCAGCCGCTTACTTCCGGACCTTACGCAGTATTTT.

There are many counts of this clonotype. This sequence joins TRBV2 and TRBJ2-7; 10 bases align to TRBD1. The CDR3 length is 15 residues. V shed 7 bases and J 6 bases; nucleotides not matched to a gene: 12. The germline gives CDR1 SNHLY, CDR2 FYNNEI. The CDR3 here is CASTSTQTGGGEQYF. CDR3 coding DNA: TGTGCCAGCACTTCTACCCAGACAGGGGGCGGCGAGCAGTACTTC.

This chain connects TRBV6-5 to TRBJ1-2; 7 bases line up with TRBD1. Germline lookup yields CDR1 MNHEY and CDR2 SVGAGI. J lost 6 bases, V lost 2 bases, and 12 bases had no gene match. The CDR3 has 16 amino acids. The CDR3 DNA reads TGTGCCAGCAGTTACGCCGTGACAGGGTCGATCCATGGCTACACCTTC. Translating it yields CASSYAVTGSIHGYTF.

There are many counts of this clonotype. Written as DNA, the CDR3 is TGTGCCAGCAGTCCACCGGGACAGGGGTCGGTCGATAATTCACCCCTCCACTTT. Translated: CASSPPGQGSVDNSPLHF. The J gene is TRBJ1-6, the V gene TRBV28; TRBD1 matches at 10 bases. Trimming cost V 5 bases and J 5 bases; bases outside gene matches: 12. Germline values: CDR1 MDHEN, CDR2 SYDVKM. The CDR3 length is 18 residues.

There are a few counts of this clonotype. The V gene is TRBV5-6, the J gene TRBJ2-1; 10 bases are a match to TRBD2. This CDR3 has 15 amino acids. Germline trimming cut 3 bases from V and 10 bases from J; bases unmatched to any gene: 10. The germline gives CDR1 SGHDT, CDR2 YYEEEE. The CDR3 region has the DNA TGTGCCAGCAGCTCAAGCGGGAGGGCCTTTGGGGAGCAGTTCTTC. It translates to CASSSSGRAFGEQFF.

This clonotype appeared many times. The chain links TRBV6-1 to TRBJ1-2, with D possibly matching TRBD1 (6 bases). Trimming took 5 bases from V and 6 from J, leaving 16 bases between them. CDR1 is MNHNS and CDR2 is SASEGT in the germline V gene. CDR3 length equals 14 residues. In DNA form, the CDR3 reads TGTGCCAGCAGTTCCTACTCAAACAGGGATGGCTACACCTTC. Translated: CASSSYSNRDGYTF.

This clonotype was seen a few times. The V gene is TRBV10-3, the J gene TRBJ2-2; D remains ambiguous. Germline V lookup: CDR1 ENHRY, CDR2 SYGVKD. V was trimmed by 3 bases and J by 0 bases, leaving 8 bases between them. CDR3 length equals 15 residues. CDR3: CAISDDLPNTGELFF. The CDR3 DNA is TGTGCCATCAGTGACGACCTACCGAACACCGGGGAGCTGTTTTTT.